This T cell receptor beta chain was identified during a study of blood T cell repertoires in COVID-19. Germline V gives CDR1 SGHRS, CDR2 YFSETQ. Trimming pared 0 bases from V and 5 bases from J, leaving 14 bases between. The CDR3 contains 15 residues. TCRdb keeps only in-frame clones here, not all; method: immunoSEQ multiplex PCR. Of around 140,000 clones in the sample, about 87% were seen once. The sequencing input was peripheral blood. The sequence derives from a human donor in a cohort sampled during active COVID-19. V and J are TRBV5-1 and TRBJ1-1, with unresolved D. The CDR3 spells CASSLERTSGTEAFF. Here the CDR3 DNA reads TGCGCCAGCAGCTTGGAAAGGACCTCGGGGACTGAAGCTTTCTTT.